This T cell receptor beta chain was documented in a study of T cell repertoires in cytomegalovirus infection. Background on the study: Matching HLA type and CMV infection were both indicated by public TCR beta signatures.

TCRdb analysed the reads with MiXCR anew, one entry per CDR3 protein. The table has 350,000 to 400,000 distinct CDR3 sequences, roughly 34% seen once; the top ten hold around an eighth. To note about this clonotype: The antigen remains unidentified.

This TCR derives from a human donor in good health (CMV status not recorded). Some clones in this sample may be carry-over from other donors' samples. The source was cultured PBMCs, collected from culture after CMV antigen stimulation.

CDR3 protein: CASSYSEGAYYEQYF. In DNA, the CDR3 is TGTGCCAGCAGTTACTCGGAGGGGGCGTACTACGAGCAGTACTTC. The genes are TRBV6-5 and TRBJ2-7; maybe TRBD1 (7 bases). This CDR3 contains 15 residues. Germline assignment: CDR1 MNHEY and CDR2 SVGAGI. Trimming removed 0 bases at V and 3 bases at J, with 12 bases between.